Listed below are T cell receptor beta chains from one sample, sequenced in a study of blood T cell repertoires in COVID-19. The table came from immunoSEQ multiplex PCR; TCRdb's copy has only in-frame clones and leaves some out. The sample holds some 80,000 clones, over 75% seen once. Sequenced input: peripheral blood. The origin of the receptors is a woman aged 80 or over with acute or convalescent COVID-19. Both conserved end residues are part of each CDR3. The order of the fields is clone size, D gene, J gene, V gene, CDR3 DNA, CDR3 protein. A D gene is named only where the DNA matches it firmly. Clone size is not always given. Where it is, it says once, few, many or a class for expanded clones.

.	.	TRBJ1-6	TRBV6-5	TGTGCCAGCAGACCCCGGGGCTCCTATAATTCACCCCTCCACTTT	CASRPRGSYNSPLHF
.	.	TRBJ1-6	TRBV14	TGTGCCAGCAGCGGAGTGGCAGCGTATAATTCACCCCTCCACTTT	CASSGVAAYNSPLHF
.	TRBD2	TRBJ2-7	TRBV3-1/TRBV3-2	TGTGCCAGCAGCTCCCGTAGCGGGAGAGGCGAGCAGTACTTC	CASSSRSGRGEQYF
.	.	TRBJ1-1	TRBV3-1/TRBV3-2	TGTGCCAGCAGCCAGATGCCCAGGGTGTTCTTT	CASSQMPRVFF
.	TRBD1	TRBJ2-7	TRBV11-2	TGTGCCAGCAGCCTTTCACGGGGACAGGTCTTCTTC	CASSLSRGQVFF
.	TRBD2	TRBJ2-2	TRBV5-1	TGCGCCAGCCAAGCGGGGGGTACCGGGGAGCTGTTTTTT	CASQAGGTGELFF
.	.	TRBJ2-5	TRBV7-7	TGTGCTAGCAGCTTTTCCTCAGGGGCGAGGGAAGAGACCCAGTACTTC	CASSFSSGAREETQYF
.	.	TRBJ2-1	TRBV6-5	TGTGCCAGCAGAAACACATGGAATGAGCAGTTCTTC	CASRNTWNEQFF
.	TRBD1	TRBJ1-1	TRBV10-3	TGTGCCATCAGTTCGACAGGGACCGAACAGGCTTTCTTT	CAISSTGTEQAFF
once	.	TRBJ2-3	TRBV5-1	TGCGCCAGCAGCCCGGGAAACGACGGGGATACGCAGTATTTT	CASSPGNDGDTQYF
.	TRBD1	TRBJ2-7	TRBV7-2	TGTGCCAGCAGCTTAACCGGGACAGGCTCCTACGAGCAGTACTTC	CASSLTGTGSYEQYF
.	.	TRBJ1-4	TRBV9	TGTGCCAGCAGCGCACAGGTGGGGGAAAAACTGTTTTTT	CASSAQVGEKLFF
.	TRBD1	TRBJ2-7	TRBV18	TGTGCCAGCTCTCGACCGGGACAGGGTATTCACGAGCAGTACTTC	CASSRPGQGIHEQYF
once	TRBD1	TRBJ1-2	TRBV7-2	TGTGCCAGCAGCTTGGGGGGGACAGGGATGGGCTACACCTTC	CASSLGGTGMGYTF
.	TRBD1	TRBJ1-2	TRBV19	TGTGCCAGTAGGATAGCGGGACAGCGCACTTATGGCTACACCTTC	CASRIAGQRTYGYTF
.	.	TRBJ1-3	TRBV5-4	TGTGCCAGCAGCTTGGGTCAGGAAAACACCATATATTTT	CASSLGQENTIYF
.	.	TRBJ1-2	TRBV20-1	TGCAGTGCTGAACGACAGTATGGCTACACCTTC	CSAERQYGYTF
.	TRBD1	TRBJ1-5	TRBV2	TGTGCCAGCAATGACCAGGGGGGCAATCAGCCCCAGCATTTT	CASNDQGGNQPQHF
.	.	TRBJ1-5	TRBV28	TGTGCCAGCAGTTTATACCGGGACAACAATCAGCCCCAGCATTTT	CASSLYRDNNQPQHF
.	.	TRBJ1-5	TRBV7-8	TGTGCCAGCAGCTCAACAGTATATAGCAATCAGCCCCAGCATTTT	CASSSTVYSNQPQHF
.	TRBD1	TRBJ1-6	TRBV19	TGTGCCAGTAAGGGGTGGGCAGGGGGTACCAATTCACCCCTCCACTTT	CASKGWAGGTNSPLHF
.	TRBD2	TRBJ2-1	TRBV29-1	TGCAGCGTTGGAGGACTAGCGGGGGGTAGGGATGAGCAGTTCTTC	CSVGGLAGGRDEQFF
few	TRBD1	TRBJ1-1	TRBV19	TGTGCCAGTAATGACAGGGGGATGAACACTGAAGCTTTCTTT	CASNDRGMNTEAFF
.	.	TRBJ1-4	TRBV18	TGTGCCAGCTCACCACAGGGGCCAGGCAATGAAAAACTGTTTTTT	CASSPQGPGNEKLFF
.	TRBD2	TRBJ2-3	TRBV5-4	TGTGCCAGCAGCCCCCGGACTAGCGGGGACACAGATACGCAGTATTTT	CASSPRTSGDTDTQYF
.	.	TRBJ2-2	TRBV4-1	TGCGCCAGCAGCCAAGACCCCTTCCGGAGGGGAAAGACCGGGGAGCTGTTTTTT	CASSQDPFRRGKTGELFF
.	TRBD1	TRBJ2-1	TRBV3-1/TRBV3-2	TGTGCCAGCAGCCAAGAAGAAGGACAGGGATGGAATGAGCAGTTCTTC	CASSQEEGQGWNEQFF
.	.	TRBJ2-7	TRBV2	TGTGCCAGCATTACTGTCACCTACGAGCAGTACTTC	CASITVTYEQYF
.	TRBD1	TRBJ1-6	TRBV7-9	TGTGCCAGCAGCCCGCGCGGGACAGTTAATTCACCCCTCCACTTT	CASSPRGTVNSPLHF
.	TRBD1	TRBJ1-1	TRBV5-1	TGCGCCAGCAGCATCCGGACAGGGAACACTGAAGCTTTCTTT	CASSIRTGNTEAFF
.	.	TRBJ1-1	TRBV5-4	TGTGCCAGCAGCTTATTATCAAGACACGACCTACACACTGAAGCTTTCTTT	CASSLLSRHDLHTEAFF
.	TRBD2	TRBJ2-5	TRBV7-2	TGTGCCAGCAGCTTAGGAGCGGGGACCTCAGCCCAGTACTTC	CASSLGAGTSAQYF
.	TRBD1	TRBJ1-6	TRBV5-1	TGCGCCAGCAGCTTGGAAGGGGGCCGCAATTCACCCCTCCACTTT	CASSLEGGRNSPLHF
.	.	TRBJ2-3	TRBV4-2	TGTGCCAGCAGCCAAGAACACACAGATACGCAGTATTTT	CASSQEHTDTQYF
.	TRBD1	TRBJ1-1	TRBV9	TGTGCCAGCAGCGTAGTGGGACAGACTGAAGCTTTCTTT	CASSVVGQTEAFF
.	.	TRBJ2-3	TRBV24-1	TGTGCCACCAGTGAAGACAACACAGATACGCAGTATTTT	CATSEDNTDTQYF
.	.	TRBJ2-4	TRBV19	TGTGCCAGTAAATCGGGATTAGCCAAAAACATTCAGTACTTC	CASKSGLAKNIQYF
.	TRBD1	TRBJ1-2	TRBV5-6	TGTGCCAGCAGCGTACAGGGGGCCCCTAGGGGCTACACCTTC	CASSVQGAPRGYTF
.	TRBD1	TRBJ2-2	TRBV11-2	TGTGCCAGCAGCTTATCGACAGGGTTGGACACCGGGGAGCTGTTTTTT	CASSLSTGLDTGELFF
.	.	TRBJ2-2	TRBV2	TGTGCCAGCAGTGAAGGGCAGAACACCGGGGAGCTGTTTTTT	CASSEGQNTGELFF
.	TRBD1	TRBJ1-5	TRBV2	TGTGCCAGCAGGGGGGCCGGGACAGGGGTCCAGCCCCAGCATTTT	CASRGAGTGVQPQHF
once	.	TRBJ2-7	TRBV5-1	TGCGCCAGCAGCGAAGACAGTCGCTCCTACGAGCAGTACTTC	CASSEDSRSYEQYF
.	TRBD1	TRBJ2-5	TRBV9	TGTGCCAGCAGCGGACCCGGGACAGGGACGGGGGAGACCCAGTACTTC	CASSGPGTGTGETQYF
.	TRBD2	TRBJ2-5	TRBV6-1	TGTGCCAGCAGTGAAGGCGGTAGCGGGCCTCAAGAGACCCAGTACTTC	CASSEGGSGPQETQYF
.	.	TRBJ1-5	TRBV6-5	TGTGCCAGCAGTTACTCGGAGGCTAGTCAGCCCCAGCATTTT	CASSYSEASQPQHF
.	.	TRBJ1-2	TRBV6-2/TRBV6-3	TGTGCCAGCAGCCACCGGGGAGGCGACTATGGCTACACCTTC	CASSHRGGDYGYTF
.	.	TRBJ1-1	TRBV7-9	TGTGCCAGCAGCTTGAGGGAGGGAGGGACTGAAGCTTTCTTT	CASSLREGGTEAFF
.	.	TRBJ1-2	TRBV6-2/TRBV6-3	TGTGCCAGCAGTTATGTCGGGGTAGGCTACACCTTC	CASSYVGVGYTF
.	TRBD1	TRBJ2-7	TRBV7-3	TGTGCCAGCAGCCTCACAGGGGGGGAGCAGTACTTC	CASSLTGGEQYF
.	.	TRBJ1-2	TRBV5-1	TGCGCCAGCAGCTTGGTGGCAGGGGAGGGCCATGGCTACACCTTC	CASSLVAGEGHGYTF
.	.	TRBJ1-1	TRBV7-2	TGTGCCAGCAGCTTAGTCCGGAACACTGAAGCTTTCTTT	CASSLVRNTEAFF
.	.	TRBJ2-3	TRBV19	TGTGCCAGTAGTCCCGGAGGAGGATTATACACAGATACGCAGTATTTT	CASSPGGGLYTDTQYF
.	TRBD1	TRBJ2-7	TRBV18	TGTGCCAGCTCACCACCACAGGGGCTCGAGCAGTACTTC	CASSPPQGLEQYF
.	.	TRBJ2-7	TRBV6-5	TGTGCCAGCAGTTACCAGGGGTCCAACGAGCAGTACTTC	CASSYQGSNEQYF
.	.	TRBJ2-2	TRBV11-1	TGTGCCAGCAGCCTCCTTAACACCGGGGAGCTGTTTTTT	CASSLLNTGELFF
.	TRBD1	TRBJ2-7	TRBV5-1	TGCGCCAGCAGCTTGGGACAGGGGGGTTACGAGCAGTACTTC	CASSLGQGGYEQYF
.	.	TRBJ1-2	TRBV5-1	TGCGCCAGCAGCTTGGACAGGGCAGACTATGGCTACACCTTC	CASSLDRADYGYTF
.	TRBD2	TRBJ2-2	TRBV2	TGTGCTACTCGACTAGCGGGGGGCTACACCGGGGAGCTGTTTTTT	CATRLAGGYTGELFF
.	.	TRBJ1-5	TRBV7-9	TGTGCCAGCAGCCCCGGGAGTAGCAATCAGCCCCAGCATTTT	CASSPGSSNQPQHF
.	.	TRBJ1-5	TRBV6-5	TGTGCCAGCATACTAACAGGGTATAGCAATCAGCCCCAGCATTTT	CASILTGYSNQPQHF